The TCR beta chain under discussion was sequenced for a study of blood T cell repertoires in COVID-19. Per germline, CDR1 MDHEN and CDR2 SYDVKM. Between the trimmed V and J ends, which lost 4 bases and 4 bases, there was a span of 7 bases. The CDR3 is made up of 12 amino acids. The method was immunoSEQ multiplex PCR; TCRdb's version includes in-frame clones alone and lacks a portion of them. The sample has 130,000 or so clones, roughly 86% seen once. This chain joins TRBV28 and TRBJ1-2; D might be TRBD1 (5 bases). The origin of this receptor is a woman aged 45 to 65 with acute COVID-19. Input material: PBMCs or T cells enriched from blood (not recorded which). The CDR3 region is CASSSDSYGYTF. CDR3 DNA sequence: TGTGCCAGCAGTTCCGACAGCTATGGCTACACCTTC.